This TCR beta chain is drawn from a study of blood T cell repertoires in COVID-19. Study at large: The analysed material was cDNA or gDNA that came from T cells, B-cell-depleted T cells, or PBMCs.

Per the original data handling: Nucleated cell number was recorded as an estimate derived from reference gene primer amplification. Only in-frame clones appear in the TCRdb table, and some are missing; sequencing was by immunoSEQ multiplex PCR. V and J calls and clone size come straight from that table; D and trimming were deduced from the DNA. The sample has about 240,000 clones; roughly four fifths are singletons. This receptor was identified in a woman aged 18-29 years with acute or convalescent COVID-19. The specimen sequenced was peripheral blood.

The CDR3 loop is CASSLEGSLNEQFF. The CDR3 region has the DNA TGTGCCAGCAGCTTAGAGGGCAGCCTGAATGAGCAGTTCTTC. The chain employs TRBV11-3 and TRBJ2-1; no firm D call. The CDR3 is 14 residues long. Germline CDR1 reads SGHNT; CDR2 reads YENEEA. Trimming left V 0 bases short and J 7 bases short, with 10 bases between.